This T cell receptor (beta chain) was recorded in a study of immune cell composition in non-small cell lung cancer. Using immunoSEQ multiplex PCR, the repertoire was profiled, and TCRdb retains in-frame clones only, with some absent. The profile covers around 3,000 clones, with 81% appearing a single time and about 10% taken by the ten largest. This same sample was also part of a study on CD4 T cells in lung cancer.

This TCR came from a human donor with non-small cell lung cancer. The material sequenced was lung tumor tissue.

CDR3 region: CASSAAGGAYEQYF. Here the CDR3 DNA reads TGTGCCAGCAGTGCCGCCGGGGGGGCCTACGAGCAGTACTTC. This sequence joins TRBV6-6 and TRBJ2-7; 8 bases align to TRBD2. The CDR3 consists of 14 residues. With V trimmed by 5 bases and J by 2 bases, 5 bases remained unmatched. The V gene's germline CDR1 is MNHNY and CDR2 SVGAGI (reference sequence).